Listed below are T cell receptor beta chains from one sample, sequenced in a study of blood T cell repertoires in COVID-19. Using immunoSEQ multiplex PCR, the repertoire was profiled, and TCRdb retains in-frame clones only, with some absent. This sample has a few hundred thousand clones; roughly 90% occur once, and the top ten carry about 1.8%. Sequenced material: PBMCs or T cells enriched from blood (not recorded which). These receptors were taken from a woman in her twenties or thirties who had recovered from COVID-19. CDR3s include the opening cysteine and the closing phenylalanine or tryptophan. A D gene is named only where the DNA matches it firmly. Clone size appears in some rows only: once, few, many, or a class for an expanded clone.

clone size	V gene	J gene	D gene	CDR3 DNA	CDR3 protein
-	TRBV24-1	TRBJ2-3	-	TGTGCCACCAGTGATTTCTCCGATACGCAGTATTTT	CATSDFSDTQYF
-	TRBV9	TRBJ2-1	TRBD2	TGTGCCAGCAGCGTCAGGGAGGGAGAGCAGTTCTTC	CASSVREGEQFF
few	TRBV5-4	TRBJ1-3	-	TGTGCCAGCAGCCCGAGCTCTGGAAACACCATATATTTT	CASSPSSGNTIYF
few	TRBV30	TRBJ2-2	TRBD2	TGTGGAATCGGGACTAGCGGGATGGTAATGGCCGGGGAGCTGTTTTTT	CGIGTSGMVMAGELFF
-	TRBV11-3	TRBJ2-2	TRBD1	TGTGCCAGCAGCTCAGGGACAGGTCCTTACACCGGGGAGCTGTTTTTT	CASSSGTGPYTGELFF
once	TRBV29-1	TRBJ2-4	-	TGCAGCGTTGAGGCTGGCTCCAGGGGGGACATTCAGTACTTC	CSVEAGSRGDIQYF
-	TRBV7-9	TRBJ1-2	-	TGTGCCAGCAGCTTATACAGGGAAGATGGCTACACCTTC	CASSLYREDGYTF
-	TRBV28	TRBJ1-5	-	TGTGCCAGCAGTCTACGGACAGAGCTTCGATGGCAGCCCCAGCATTTT	CASSLRTELRWQPQHF
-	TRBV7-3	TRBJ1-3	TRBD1	TGTGCCAGCAGCTTACGGGACAGCGGAAACACCATATATTTT	CASSLRDSGNTIYF
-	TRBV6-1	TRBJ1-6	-	TGTGCCAGCAGTGGCCCTCGTCAAACCTCGCCCAGGAGGAATTCACCCCTCCACTTT	CASSGPRQTSPRRNSPLHF
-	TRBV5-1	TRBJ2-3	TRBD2	TGCGCCAGCAGCTTGGGACTAGCGGACAGAGATACGCAGTATTTT	CASSLGLADRDTQYF
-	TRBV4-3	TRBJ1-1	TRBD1	TGCGCCAGCAGCCTGGTACAGGGGGGGATCACTGAAGCTTTCTTT	CASSLVQGGITEAFF
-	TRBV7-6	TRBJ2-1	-	TGTGCCAGCAGCGTCGGCATTAGCGACTCCCTCTACAATGAGCAGTTCTTC	CASSVGISDSLYNEQFF
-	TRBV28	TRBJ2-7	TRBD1	TGTGCCAGCAGTTTATGGGGGCCAGGACAGGGTACAGGGCAGTACTTC	CASSLWGPGQGTGQYF
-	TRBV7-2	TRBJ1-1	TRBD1	TGTGCCAGCAGCTTAGTATCCGGGACAGGATATGGGACTGAAGCTTTCTTT	CASSLVSGTGYGTEAFF
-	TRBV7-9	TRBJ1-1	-	TGTGCCAGCAGCTTAACAGGTCAGACTAACACTGAAGCTTTCTTT	CASSLTGQTNTEAFF
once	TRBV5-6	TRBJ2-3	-	TGTGCCAGCAGCGTCACTAGCACAGATACGCAGTATTTT	CASSVTSTDTQYF
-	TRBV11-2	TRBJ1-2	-	TGTGCCAGCAGCTTGGGCCTATCGGGGAACTATGGCTACACCTTC	CASSLGLSGNYGYTF